The clone carrying this T cell receptor (beta chain) has a count of ten or more. Its antigen is unidentified. Each CDR3 protein is one row after TCRdb ran MiXCR on the 5' RACE reads. Among roughly 90,000 distinct CDR3 sequences listed, under 4.5% were seen once. The CDR3 contains 11 residues. Germline assignment: CDR1 MNHNY and CDR2 SVGAGI (reference sequence). V was clipped by 10 bases and J by 4 bases, with 11 bases between them. The sample comes from a study of neurological immune-mediated disorders. Overall study: There were roughly 35 multiple sclerosis patients. Of these, 31 had relapsing-remitting MS and 3 had secondary progressive MS. Study observations and caveats: There was no clinical or MRI feature that was associated with the multiple sclerosis repertoire cluster.

Input material: PBMCs. This chain uses TRBV6-6 with TRBJ2-7; TRBD1 is a possible D gene (6 bases). The TCR comes from a woman aged 45-59 years with multiple sclerosis. The CDR3 reads CATGVGYEQYF. DNA of the CDR3: TGTGCCACAGGGGTGGGTTACGAGCAGTACTTC.